This entry is about one T cell receptor (beta chain). Antigen specificity is unknown. This entry belongs to a study of T-cell reconstitution after alpha-beta-depleted transplantation in children. Study-wide findings and caveats: Expanded graft clones numbering several hundred reportedly gave rise to alpha-beta T cells about two months after transplant. Several patients had high TCRbeta diversity at day 60; it came from surviving recipient T cells and thymic progenitors. Most T-cell counts and diversity one year after the transplant came from T cells that were newly produced.

The CDR3 has 15 residues. Per germline, CDR1 ENHRY and CDR2 SYGVKD. V shed 0 bases and J shed 4 bases, with 11 bases lying between them. Unique molecular identifiers tagged the TCRbeta library. TCRdb re-called the PCR reads through MiXCR, storing one row per CDR3 protein. The sample includes approximately 400,000 distinct CDR3 sequences, 15% to 20% of them seen just once. The source material was PBMCs, mostly from graft donor cells, sampled 360 days after TCRalphabeta/CD19-depleted stem cell transplant. The TCR sequence derives from a boy younger than two who had a stem cell transplant for Wiskott-Aldrich syndrome, so the T cells may come from the graft donor. The V and J genes are TRBV10-3 and TRBJ2-3; no clear D. This CDR3 is CAISESPRSADTQYF. CDR3 DNA sequence: TGTGCCATCAGTGAGTCGCCCAGGTCTGCAGATACGCAGTATTTT.